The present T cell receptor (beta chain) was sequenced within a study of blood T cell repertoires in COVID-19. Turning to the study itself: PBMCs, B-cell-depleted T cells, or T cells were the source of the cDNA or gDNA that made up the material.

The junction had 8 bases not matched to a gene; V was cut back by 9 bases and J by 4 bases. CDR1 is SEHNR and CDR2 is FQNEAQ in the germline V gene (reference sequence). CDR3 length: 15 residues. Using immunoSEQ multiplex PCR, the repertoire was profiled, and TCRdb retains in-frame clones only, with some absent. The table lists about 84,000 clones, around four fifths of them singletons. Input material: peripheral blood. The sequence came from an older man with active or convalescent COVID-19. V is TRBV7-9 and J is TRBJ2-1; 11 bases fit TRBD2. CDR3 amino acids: CASSPGTSGYNEQFF. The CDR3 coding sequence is TGTGCCAGTTCCCCAGGGACTAGCGGTTACAATGAGCAGTTCTTC.